Only one count was recorded for the clone carrying this TCR beta chain. Its antigen is as yet unknown. The data derive from a study of CD4+ T cells in melanoma. Study-wide results and limits: Neoantigen-specific CD4+ T cells in melanoma reportedly had diverse differentiation states.

Clones were sequenced by immunoSEQ multiplex PCR, and TCRdb holds only the in-frame ones, with some missing. The table has some 110,000 clones, 92% seen once. The CDR3 totals 15 residues. The chain employs TRBV21-1 and TRBJ1-2; the D segment call TRBD1 is taken from the table without a DNA check. TRBV21-1 is flagged as a pseudogene. The receptor was isolated from a human donor with melanoma. Material for sequencing was peripheral blood. The CDR3 spells CASSNGWHRNYGYTF. CDR3 DNA: TGTGCCAGCAGCAATGGTTGGCATCGTAACTATGGCTACACCTTC.